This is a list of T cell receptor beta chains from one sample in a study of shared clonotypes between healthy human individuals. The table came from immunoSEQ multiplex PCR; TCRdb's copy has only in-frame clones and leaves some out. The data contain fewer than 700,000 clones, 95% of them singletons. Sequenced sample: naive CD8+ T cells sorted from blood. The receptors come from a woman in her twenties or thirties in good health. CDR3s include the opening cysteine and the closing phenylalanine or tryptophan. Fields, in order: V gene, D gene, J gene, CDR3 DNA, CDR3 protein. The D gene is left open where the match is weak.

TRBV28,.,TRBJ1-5,TGTGCCAGCAGTTTAAGGCACAGGGCCCAGCCCCAGCATTTT,CASSLRHRAQPQHF
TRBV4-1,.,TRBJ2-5,TGCGCCAGCAGCCTGCAGGTACAAGAGACCCAGTACTTC,CASSLQVQETQYF
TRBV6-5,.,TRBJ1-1,TGTGCCAGCAGTTACGCGACAGAGTATAACACTGAAGCTTTCTTT,CASSYATEYNTEAFF
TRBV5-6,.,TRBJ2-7,TGTGCCAGCAGTTTGGGGGCCGGAATCTACGAGCAGTACTTC,CASSLGAGIYEQYF
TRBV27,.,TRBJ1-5,TGTGCCAGCAGTTACGGGGCCAATCAGCCCCAGCATTTT,CASSYGANQPQHF
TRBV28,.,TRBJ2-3,TGTGCCAGCAGTTTGGGGCGACGGCTCTTGAACACAGATACGCAGTATTTT,CASSLGRRLLNTDTQYF
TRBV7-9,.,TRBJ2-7,TGTGCCAGCAGCCGGACCCGGGGAGACGAGCAGTACTTC,CASSRTRGDEQYF
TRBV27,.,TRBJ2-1,TGTGCCAGCAGTATTTGGTCGGCCATAGCCCACAATGAGCAGTTCTTC,CASSIWSAIAHNEQFF
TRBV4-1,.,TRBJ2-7,TGCGCCAGCAGCCAAGATAAACTCCAGGGAGGCGAGCAGTACTTC,CASSQDKLQGGEQYF
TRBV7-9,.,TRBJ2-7,TGTGCCAGCAGCTTTAGGCCAGGCCGAAGGAGCTCCTACGAGCAGTACTTC,CASSFRPGRRSSYEQYF
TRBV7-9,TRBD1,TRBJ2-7,TGTGCCAGCAGCCCCCGGGACAGGAGATTCTACGAGCAGTACTTC,CASSPRDRRFYEQYF
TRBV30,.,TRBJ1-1,TGTGCCTGGAGTCCCCACCCTGGGGCTGAAGCTTTCTTT,CAWSPHPGAEAFF